This TCR beta chain was recovered during a study of beta chain features in type 1 diabetes. General study results and limits: TCRB CDR3 length was moderately but significantly reduced in all four CD4+ subsets of Type 1 diabetes patients. TCRB repertoires of naive, central memory and Treg cells appeared more similar among patients than among healthy donors.

The investigators reverse transcribed all of the isolated RNA, so they sequenced expressed TCRB transcripts. Measured with immunoSEQ multiplex PCR; TCRdb has only the in-frame clones, and not every one. The table shows 280,000 or so clones, with about 15% occurring only once. This clone was observed a handful of times. Its antigen is not known. The source is a man younger than 35 with type 1 diabetes. The sequenced sample consisted of naive CD4+ T cells from blood.

The CDR3 here is CASSNGKSPYNEQFF. The CDR3 DNA follows: TGTGCCAGCAGCAACGGGAAGTCCCCCTACAATGAGCAGTTCTTC. The V call is TRBV21-1, the J call TRBJ2-1; the D call in the table, TRBD2, was not verified against the DNA. TRBV21-1 is flagged as a pseudogene. This CDR3 region has 15 residues.